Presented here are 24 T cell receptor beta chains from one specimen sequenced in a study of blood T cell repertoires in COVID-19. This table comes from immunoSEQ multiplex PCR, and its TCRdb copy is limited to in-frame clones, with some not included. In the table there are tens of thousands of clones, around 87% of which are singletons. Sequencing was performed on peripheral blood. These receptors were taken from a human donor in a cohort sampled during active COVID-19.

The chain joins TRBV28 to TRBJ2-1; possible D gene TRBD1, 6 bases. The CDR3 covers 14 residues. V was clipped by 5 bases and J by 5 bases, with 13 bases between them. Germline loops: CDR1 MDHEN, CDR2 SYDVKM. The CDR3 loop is CASSTQGWNNEQFF. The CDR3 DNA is TGTGCCAGCAGTACTCAGGGGTGGAACAATGAGCAGTTCTTC.

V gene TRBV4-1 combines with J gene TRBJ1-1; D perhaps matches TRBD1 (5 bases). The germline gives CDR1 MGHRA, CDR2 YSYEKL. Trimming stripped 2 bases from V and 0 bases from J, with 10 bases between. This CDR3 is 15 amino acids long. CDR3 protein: CASSQPRDLNTEAFF. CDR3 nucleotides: TGCGCCAGCAGCCAACCGAGGGACTTGAACACTGAAGCTTTCTTT.

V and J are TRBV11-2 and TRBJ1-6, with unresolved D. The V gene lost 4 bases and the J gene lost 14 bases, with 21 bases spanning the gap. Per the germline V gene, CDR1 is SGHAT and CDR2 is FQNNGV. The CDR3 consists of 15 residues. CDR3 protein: CASSSRYSTPMTLHF. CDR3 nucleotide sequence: TGTGCCAGCAGCTCCCGGTACAGCACCCCGATGACCCTCCACTTT.

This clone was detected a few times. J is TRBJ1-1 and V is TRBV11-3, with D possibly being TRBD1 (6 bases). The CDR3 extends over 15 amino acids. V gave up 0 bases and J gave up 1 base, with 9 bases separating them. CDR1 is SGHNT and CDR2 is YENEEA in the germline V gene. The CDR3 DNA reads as TGTGCCAGCAGCTTAGACCCGACAGGGAACACTGAAGCTTTCTTT. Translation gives CASSLDPTGNTEAFF. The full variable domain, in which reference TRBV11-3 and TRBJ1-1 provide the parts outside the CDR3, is EAGVVQSPRYKIIEKKQPVAFWCNPISGHNTLYWYLQNLGQGPELLIRYENEEAVDDSQLPKDRFSAERLKGVDSTLKIQPAELGDSAVYLCASSLDPTGNTEAFFGQGTRLTVV.

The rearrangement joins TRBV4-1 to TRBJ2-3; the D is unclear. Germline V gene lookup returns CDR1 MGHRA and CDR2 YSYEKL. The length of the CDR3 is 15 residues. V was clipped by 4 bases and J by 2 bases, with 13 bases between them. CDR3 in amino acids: CASSPDVGATDTQYF. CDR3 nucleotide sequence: TGCGCCAGCAGCCCCGATGTCGGAGCCACAGATACGCAGTATTTT.

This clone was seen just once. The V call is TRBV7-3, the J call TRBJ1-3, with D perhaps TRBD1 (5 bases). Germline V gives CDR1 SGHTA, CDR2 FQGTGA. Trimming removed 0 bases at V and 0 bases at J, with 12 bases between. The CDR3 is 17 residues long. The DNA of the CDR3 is TGTGCCAGCAGCTTAACCCAAGACGGACACTCTGGAAACACCATATATTTT. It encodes CASSLTQDGHSGNTIYF.

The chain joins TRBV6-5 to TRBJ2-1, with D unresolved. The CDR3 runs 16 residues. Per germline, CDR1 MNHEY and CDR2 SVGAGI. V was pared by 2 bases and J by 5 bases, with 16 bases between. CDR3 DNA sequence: TGTGCCAGCAGTTACCTTATCGGAGTCGGTAACAATGAGCAGTTCTTC. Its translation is CASSYLIGVGNNEQFF.

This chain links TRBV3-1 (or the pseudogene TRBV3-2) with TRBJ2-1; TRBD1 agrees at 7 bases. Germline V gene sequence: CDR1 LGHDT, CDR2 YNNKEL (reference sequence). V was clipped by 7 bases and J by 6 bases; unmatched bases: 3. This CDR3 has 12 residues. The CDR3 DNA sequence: TGTGCCAGCAACAGGGGTACCAATGAGCAGTTCTTC. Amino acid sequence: CASNRGTNEQFF.

Here the CDR3 DNA reads TGTGCCAGTAGTATAGGGGGCGAGGTCTACGAGCAGTACTTC. This codes for CASSIGGEVYEQYF. V and J are TRBV19 and TRBJ2-7, with D possibly matching TRBD1 (5 bases). From germline, CDR1 is LNHDA and CDR2 SQIVND (reference sequence). V gave up 1 base and J gave up 3 bases, with 10 bases separating them. This CDR3 comprises 14 residues.

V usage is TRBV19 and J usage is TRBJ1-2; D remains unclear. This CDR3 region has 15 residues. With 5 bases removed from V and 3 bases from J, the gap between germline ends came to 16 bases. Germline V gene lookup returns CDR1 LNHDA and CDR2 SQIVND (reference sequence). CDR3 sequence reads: CASSGPRARDYGYTF. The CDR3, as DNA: TGTGCCAGTAGTGGTCCGAGGGCGCGGGACTATGGCTACACCTTC.

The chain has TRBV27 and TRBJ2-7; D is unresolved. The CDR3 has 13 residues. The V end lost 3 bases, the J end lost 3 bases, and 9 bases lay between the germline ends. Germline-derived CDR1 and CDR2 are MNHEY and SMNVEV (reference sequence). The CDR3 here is CASSLNPGYEQYF. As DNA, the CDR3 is TGTGCCAGCAGTTTGAACCCAGGCTACGAGCAGTACTTC.

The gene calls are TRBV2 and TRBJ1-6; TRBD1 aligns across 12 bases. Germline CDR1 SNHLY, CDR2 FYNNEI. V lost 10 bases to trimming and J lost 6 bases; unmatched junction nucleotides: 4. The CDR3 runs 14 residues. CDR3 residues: CATSGQGANSPLHF. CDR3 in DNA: TGTGCCACCTCGGGACAGGGGGCTAATTCACCCCTCCACTTT.

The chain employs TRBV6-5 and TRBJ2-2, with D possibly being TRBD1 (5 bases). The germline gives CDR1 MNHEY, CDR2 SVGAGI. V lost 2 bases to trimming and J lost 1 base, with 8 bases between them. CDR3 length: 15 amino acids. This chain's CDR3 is CASSYHRKNTGELFF. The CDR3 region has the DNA TGTGCCAGCAGTTACCACAGGAAGAACACCGGGGAGCTGTTTTTT.

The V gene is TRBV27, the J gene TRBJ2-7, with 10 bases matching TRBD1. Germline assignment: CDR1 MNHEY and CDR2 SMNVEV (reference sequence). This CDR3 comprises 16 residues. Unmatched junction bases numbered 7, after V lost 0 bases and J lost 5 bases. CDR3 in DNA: TGTGCCAGCAGTTTATCCCCCGGGACAGGGGTCCACGAGCAGTACTTC. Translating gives CASSLSPGTGVHEQYF.

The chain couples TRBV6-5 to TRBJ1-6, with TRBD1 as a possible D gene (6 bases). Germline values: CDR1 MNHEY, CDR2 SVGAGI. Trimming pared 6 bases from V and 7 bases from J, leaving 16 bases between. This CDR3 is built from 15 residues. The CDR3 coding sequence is TGTGCCAGCAGGTCTCCCGGGACACAGAATTCACCCCTCCACTTT. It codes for CASRSPGTQNSPLHF.

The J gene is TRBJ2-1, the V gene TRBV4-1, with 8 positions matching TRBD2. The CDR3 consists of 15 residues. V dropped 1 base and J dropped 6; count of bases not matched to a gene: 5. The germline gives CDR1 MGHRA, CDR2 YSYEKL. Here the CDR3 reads CASSQGPGGRNEQFF. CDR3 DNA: TGCGCCAGCAGCCAAGGGCCGGGGGGGCGCAATGAGCAGTTCTTC.

CDR3 sequence (DNA): TGTGCCAGCAGCTTGTCCGGCAGGGTGGTTGAGACCCAGTACTTC. Its protein is CASSLSGRVVETQYF. The chain couples TRBV7-7 to TRBJ2-5; maybe TRBD1 (5 bases). From germline, CDR1 is SSHAT and CDR2 FNYEAQ (reference sequence). V lost 3 bases to trimming and J lost 5 bases, with 16 bases between them. CDR3 length equals 15 residues.

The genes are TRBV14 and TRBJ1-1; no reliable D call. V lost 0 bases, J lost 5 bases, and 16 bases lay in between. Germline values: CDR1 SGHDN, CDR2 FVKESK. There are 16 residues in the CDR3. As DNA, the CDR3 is TGTGCCAGCAGCCAAGATCTCGGGGAAGTGCGGACTGAAGCTTTCTTT. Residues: CASSQDLGEVRTEAFF.

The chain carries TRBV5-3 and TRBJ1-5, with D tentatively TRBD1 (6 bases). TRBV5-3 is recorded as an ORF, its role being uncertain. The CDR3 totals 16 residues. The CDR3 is CAPTPGAAYSNQPQHF. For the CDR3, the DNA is TGTGCTCCCACCCCAGGGGCCGCCTATAGCAATCAGCCCCAGCATTTT.

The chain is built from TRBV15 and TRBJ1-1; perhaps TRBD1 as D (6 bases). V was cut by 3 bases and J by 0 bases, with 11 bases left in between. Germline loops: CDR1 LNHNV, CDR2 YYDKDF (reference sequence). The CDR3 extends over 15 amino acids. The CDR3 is CATSSGQNMNTEAFF. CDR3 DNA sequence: TGTGCCACCAGCAGCGGACAGAACATGAACACTGAAGCTTTCTTT.

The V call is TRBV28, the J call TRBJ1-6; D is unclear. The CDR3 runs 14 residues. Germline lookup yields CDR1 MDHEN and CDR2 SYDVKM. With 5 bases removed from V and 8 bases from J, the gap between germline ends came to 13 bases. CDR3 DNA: TGTGCCAGCAGTCCCCACGGGTTTTATTCACCCCTCCACTTT. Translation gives CASSPHGFYSPLHF. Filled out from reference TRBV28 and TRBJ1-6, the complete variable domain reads DVKVTQSSRYLVKRTGEKVFLECVQDMDHENMFWYRQDPGLGLRLIYFSYDVKMKEKGDIPEGYSVSREKKERFSLILESASTNQTSMYLCASSPHGFYSPLHFGNGTRLTVT.

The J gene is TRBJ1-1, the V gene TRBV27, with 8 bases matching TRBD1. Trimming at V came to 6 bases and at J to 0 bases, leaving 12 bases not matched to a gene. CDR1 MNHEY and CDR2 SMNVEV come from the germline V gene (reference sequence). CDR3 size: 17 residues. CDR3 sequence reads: CASRPWGTGGLNTEAFF. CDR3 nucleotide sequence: TGTGCCAGCAGACCGTGGGGCACAGGGGGGTTGAACACTGAAGCTTTCTTT.

CDR3 amino acids: CASTPTGWNTEAFF. CDR3 nucleotides: TGTGCCAGCACCCCGACAGGGTGGAACACTGAAGCTTTCTTT. J is TRBJ1-1 and V is TRBV6-5, with 7 bases fitting TRBD1. This CDR3 spans 14 amino acids. CDR1 is MNHEY, CDR2 SVGAGI, per germline. J gave up 1 base and V 7 bases, and 6 bases lay outside the gene matches.

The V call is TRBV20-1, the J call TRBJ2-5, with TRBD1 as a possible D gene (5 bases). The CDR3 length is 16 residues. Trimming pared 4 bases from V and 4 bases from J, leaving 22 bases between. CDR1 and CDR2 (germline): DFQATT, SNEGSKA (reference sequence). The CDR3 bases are TGCAGTGCTATTGACGCGGACACCCTAAAAAGAGAGACCCAGTACTTC. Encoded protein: CSAIDADTLKRETQYF.